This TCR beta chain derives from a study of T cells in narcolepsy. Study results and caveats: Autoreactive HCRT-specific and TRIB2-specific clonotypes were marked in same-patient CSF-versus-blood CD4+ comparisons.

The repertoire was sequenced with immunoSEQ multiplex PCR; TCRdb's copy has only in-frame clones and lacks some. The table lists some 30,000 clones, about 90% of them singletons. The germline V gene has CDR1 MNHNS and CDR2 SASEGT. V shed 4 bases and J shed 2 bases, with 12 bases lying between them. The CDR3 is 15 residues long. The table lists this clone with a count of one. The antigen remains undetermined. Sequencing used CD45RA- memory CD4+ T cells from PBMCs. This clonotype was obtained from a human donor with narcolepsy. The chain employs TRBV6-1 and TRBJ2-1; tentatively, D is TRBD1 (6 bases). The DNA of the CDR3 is TGTGCCAGCAGTGGACAGGTAGGCACCTACAATGAGCAGTTCTTC. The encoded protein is CASSGQVGTYNEQFF.